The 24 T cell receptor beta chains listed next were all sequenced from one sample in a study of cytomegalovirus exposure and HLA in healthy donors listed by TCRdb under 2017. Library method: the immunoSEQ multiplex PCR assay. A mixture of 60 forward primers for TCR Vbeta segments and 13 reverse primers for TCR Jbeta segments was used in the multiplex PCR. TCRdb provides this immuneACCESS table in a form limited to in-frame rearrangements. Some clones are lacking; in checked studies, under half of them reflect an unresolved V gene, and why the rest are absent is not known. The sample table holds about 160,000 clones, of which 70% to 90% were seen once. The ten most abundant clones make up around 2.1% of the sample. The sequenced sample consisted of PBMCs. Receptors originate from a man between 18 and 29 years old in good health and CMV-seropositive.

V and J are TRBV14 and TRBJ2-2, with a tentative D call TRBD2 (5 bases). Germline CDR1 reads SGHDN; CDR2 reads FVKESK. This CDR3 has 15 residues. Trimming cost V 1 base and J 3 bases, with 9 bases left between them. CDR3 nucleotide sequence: TGTGCCAGCAGCCAAGTTTCGGGGTACACCGGGGAGCTGTTTTTT. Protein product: CASSQVSGYTGELFF.

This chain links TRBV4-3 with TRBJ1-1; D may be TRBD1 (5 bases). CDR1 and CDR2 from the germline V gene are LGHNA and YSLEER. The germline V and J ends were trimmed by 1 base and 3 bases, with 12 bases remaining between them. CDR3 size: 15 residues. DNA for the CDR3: TGCGCCAGCAGCCAAGTGGCAGGGAGGGACACTGAAGCTTTCTTT. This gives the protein CASSQVAGRDTEAFF.

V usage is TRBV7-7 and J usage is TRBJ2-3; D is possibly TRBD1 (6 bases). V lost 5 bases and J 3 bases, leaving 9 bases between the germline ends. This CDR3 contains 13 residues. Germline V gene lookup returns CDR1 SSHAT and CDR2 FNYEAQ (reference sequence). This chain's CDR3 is CASSKDRTDTQYF. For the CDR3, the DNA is TGTGCCAGCAGCAAAGACAGGACAGATACGCAGTATTTT.

The CDR3 DNA follows: TGCGCCAGCAGCCAAGACCAGGGGCTAACTGGAAACACCATATATTTT. Its translation: CASSQDQGLTGNTIYF. The chain carries TRBV4-1 and TRBJ1-3; maybe TRBD1 (6 bases). The V end was cut by 0 bases, the J end by 2 bases, with 11 bases between. CDR1 MGHRA and CDR2 YSYEKL come from the germline V gene. This CDR3 comprises 16 residues.

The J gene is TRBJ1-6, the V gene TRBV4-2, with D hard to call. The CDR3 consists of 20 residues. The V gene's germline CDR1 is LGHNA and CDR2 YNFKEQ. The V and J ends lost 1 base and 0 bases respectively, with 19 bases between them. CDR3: CASSQGPVMRGTSYNSPLHF. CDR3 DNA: TGTGCCAGCAGCCAAGGACCGGTGATGCGGGGAACCTCCTATAATTCACCCCTCCACTTT.

In nucleotides, the CDR3 is TGTGCCACCAGCCCCGGGACACCGAACGAGCAGTACTTC. Translation: CATSPGTPNEQYF. This chain connects TRBV15 to TRBJ2-7; the D gene is possibly TRBD1 (6 bases). Germline assignment: CDR1 LNHNV and CDR2 YYDKDF (reference sequence). V was trimmed by 5 bases and J by 5 bases, leaving 13 bases between them. The CDR3 extends over 13 amino acids.

This CDR3 is CAISWPPGGGNNEQFF. In DNA, the CDR3 is TGTGCCATCAGCTGGCCCCCCGGGGGGGGGAACAATGAGCAGTTCTTC. The chain recombines TRBV10-3 with TRBJ2-1, with 8 bases that match TRBD2. The CDR3 spans 16 residues. V lost 6 bases to trimming and J lost 5 bases; unmatched junction nucleotides: 12. Germline assignment: CDR1 ENHRY and CDR2 SYGVKD.

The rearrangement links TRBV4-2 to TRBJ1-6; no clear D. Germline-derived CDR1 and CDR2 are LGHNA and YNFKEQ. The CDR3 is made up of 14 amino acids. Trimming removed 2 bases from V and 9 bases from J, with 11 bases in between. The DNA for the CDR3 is TGTGCCAGCAGCCAATACGAGGCTGGTTCACCCCTCCACTTT. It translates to CASSQYEAGSPLHF.

The chain's CDR3 is CASSLRQGAGKLFF. CDR3 nucleotides: TGTGCCAGCAGCTTGCGGCAGGGGGCTGGAAAACTGTTTTTT. V is TRBV5-6 and J is TRBJ1-4; 8 nucleotides match TRBD1. V was pared by 1 base and J by 10 bases, with 6 bases of the junction left unmatched. CDR1 is SGHDT and CDR2 is YYEEEE in the germline V gene. This CDR3 contains 14 residues.

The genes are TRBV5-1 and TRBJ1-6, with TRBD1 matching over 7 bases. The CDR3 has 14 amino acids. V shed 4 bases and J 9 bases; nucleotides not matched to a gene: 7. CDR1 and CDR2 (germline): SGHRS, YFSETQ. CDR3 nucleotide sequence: TGCGCCAGCAGCCAAGGGGGCGAAGTTTCACCCCTCCACTTT. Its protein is CASSQGGEVSPLHF. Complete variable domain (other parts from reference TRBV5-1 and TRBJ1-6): KAGVTQTPRYLIKTRGQQVTLSCSPISGHRSVSWYQQTPGQGLQFLFEYFSETQRNKGNFPGRFSGRQFSNSRSEMNVSTLELGDSALYLCASSQGGEVSPLHFGNGTRLTVT.

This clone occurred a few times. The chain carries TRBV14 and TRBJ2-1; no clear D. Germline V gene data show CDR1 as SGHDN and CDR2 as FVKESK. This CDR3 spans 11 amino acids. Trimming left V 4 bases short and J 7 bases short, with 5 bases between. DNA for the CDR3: TGTGCCAGCAGCCCGGGTAATGAGCAGTTCTTC. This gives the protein CASSPGNEQFF.

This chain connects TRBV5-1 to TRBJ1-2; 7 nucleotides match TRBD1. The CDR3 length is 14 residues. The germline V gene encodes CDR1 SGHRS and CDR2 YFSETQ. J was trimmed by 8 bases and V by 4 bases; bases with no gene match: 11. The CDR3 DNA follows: TGCGCCAGCAGCCAAGGGGGCGGTGGGTACGGCTACACCTTC. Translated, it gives CASSQGGGGYGYTF.

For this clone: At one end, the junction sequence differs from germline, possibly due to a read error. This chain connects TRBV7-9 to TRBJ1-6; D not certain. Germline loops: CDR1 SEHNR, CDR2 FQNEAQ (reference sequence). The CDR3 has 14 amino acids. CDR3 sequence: CSSGSSSYNSPLHF. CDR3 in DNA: TGTTCCAGCGGTTCGAGCTCCTATAATTCACCCCTCCACTTT.

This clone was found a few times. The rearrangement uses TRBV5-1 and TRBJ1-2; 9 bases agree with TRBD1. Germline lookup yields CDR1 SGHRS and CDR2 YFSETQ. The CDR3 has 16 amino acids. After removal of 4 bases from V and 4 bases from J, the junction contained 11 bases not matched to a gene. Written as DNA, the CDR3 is TGCGCCAGCAGCCCCGGGGGGACAGGGATGGCCTATGGCTACACCTTC. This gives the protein CASSPGGTGMAYGYTF.

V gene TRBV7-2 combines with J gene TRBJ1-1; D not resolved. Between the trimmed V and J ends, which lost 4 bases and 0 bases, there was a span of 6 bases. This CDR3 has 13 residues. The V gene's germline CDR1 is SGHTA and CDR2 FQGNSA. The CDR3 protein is CASSSLVNTEAFF. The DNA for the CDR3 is TGTGCCAGCAGCTCCCTCGTGAACACTGAAGCTTTCTTT.

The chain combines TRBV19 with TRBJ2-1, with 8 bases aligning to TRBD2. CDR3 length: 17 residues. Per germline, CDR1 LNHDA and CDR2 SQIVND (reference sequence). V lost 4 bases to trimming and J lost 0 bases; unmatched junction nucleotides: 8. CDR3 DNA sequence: TGTGCCAGTAGTAAGAAGGTCGGGACTAGCTCCTACAATGAGCAGTTCTTC. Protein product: CASSKKVGTSSYNEQFF. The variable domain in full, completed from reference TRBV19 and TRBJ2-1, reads DGGITQSPKYLFRKEGQNVTLSCEQNLNHDAMYWYRQDPGQGLRLIYYSQIVNDFQKGDIAEGYSVSREKKESFPLTVTSAQKNPTAFYLCASSKKVGTSSYNEQFFGPGTRLTVL.

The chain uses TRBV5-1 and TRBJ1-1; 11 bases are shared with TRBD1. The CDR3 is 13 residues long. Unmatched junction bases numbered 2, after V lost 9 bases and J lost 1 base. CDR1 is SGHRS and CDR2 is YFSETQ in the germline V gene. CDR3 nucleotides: TGCGCCACCGGACAGGGGGCGAACACTGAAGCTTTCTTT. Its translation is CATGQGANTEAFF.

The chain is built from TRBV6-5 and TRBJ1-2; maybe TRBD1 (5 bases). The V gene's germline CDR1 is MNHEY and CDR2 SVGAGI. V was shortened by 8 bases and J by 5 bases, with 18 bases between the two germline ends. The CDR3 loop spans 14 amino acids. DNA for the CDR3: TGTGCCAGCCGGCCGGGAGGGGCCATGTATGGCTACACCTTC. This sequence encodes CASRPGGAMYGYTF.

The CDR3 coding sequence is TGTGCCAGCAGTTACTTACCGGACTCCACCTACGAGCAGTACTTC. It translates to CASSYLPDSTYEQYF. The J gene is TRBJ2-7, the V gene TRBV6-6; tentatively, D is TRBD2 (5 bases). Trimming left V 1 base short and J 2 bases short, with 12 bases between. Germline lookup yields CDR1 MNHNY and CDR2 SVGAGI (reference sequence). The CDR3 is 15 amino acids.

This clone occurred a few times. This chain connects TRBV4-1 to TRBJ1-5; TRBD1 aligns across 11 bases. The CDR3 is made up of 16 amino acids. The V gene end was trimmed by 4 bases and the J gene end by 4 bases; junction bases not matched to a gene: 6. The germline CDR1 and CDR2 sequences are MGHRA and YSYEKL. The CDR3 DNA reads TGCGCCAGCAGCCCCTTTGGACAGGGGGCTAATCAGCCCCAGCATTTT. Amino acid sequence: CASSPFGQGANQPQHF.

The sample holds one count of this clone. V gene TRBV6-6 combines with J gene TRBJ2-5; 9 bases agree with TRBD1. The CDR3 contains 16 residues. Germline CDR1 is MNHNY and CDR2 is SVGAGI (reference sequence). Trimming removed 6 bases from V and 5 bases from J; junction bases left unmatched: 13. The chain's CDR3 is CASSRPGTGRSETQYF. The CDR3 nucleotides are TGTGCCAGCAGCCGTCCCGGGACAGGGCGGTCGGAGACCCAGTACTTC.

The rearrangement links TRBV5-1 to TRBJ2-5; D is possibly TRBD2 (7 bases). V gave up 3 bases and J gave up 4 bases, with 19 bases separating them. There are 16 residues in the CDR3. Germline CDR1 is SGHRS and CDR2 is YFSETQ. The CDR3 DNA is TGCGCCAGCAGCTCCGCGGGGGCTCGAGGGGGAGAGACCCAGTACTTC. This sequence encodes CASSSAGARGGETQYF.

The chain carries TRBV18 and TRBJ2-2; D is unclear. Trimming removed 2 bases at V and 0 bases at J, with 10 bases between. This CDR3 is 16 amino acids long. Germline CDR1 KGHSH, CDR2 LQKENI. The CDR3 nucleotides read TGTGCCAGCTCACCAGCGGCCCTAACGAACACCGGGGAGCTGTTTTTT. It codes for CASSPAALTNTGELFF.

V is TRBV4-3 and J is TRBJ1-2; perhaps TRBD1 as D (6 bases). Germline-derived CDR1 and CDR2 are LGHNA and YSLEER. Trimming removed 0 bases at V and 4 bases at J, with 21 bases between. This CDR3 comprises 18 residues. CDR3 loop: CASSQDASPGVTFYGYTF. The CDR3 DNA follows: TGCGCCAGCAGCCAAGATGCATCTCCAGGGGTGACGTTCTATGGCTACACCTTC.